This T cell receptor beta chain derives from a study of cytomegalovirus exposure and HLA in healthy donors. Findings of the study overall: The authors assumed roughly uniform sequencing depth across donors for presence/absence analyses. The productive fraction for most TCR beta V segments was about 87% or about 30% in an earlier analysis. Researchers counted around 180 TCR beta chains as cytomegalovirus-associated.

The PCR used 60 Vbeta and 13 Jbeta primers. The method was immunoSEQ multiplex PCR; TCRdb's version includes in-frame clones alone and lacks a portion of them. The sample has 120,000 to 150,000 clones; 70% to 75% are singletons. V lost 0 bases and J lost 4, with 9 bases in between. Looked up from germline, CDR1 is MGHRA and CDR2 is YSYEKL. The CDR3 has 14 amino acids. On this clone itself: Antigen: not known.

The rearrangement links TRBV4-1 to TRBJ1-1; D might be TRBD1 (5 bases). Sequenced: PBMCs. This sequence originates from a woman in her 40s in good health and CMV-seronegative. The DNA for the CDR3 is TGCGCCAGCAGCCAAGAATGGGGCAGCACTGAAGCTTTCTTT. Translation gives CASSQEWGSTEAFF.